The 6 T cell receptor beta chains in this list originate from one sample, sequenced in a study of draining lymph node invasion in breast cancer. Memory regulatory T cells were sorted as CD4+ CD45RA- CD25high cells. MiXCR, applied by TCRdb to the bulk RNA-seq reads, yields one record per CDR3 protein. The data contain 2,500 to 4,000 distinct CDR3 sequences, roughly half of them seen just once; the ten biggest clones take up about 3.4%. Source material: sorted memory Tregs from a lymph node. Receptors were obtained from a female donor with luminal breast cancer.

V gene TRBV7-6 combines with J gene TRBJ2-3; a weak D match, TRBD2 (7 bases). The CDR3 sequence is 18 residues long. CDR1 is SGHVS and CDR2 is FNYEAQ in the germline V gene. V shed 3 bases and J shed 3 bases, with 22 bases lying between them. The CDR3 loop reads CASSFAGRGAGGTDTQYF. The CDR3 DNA reads as TGTGCCAGCAGCTTCGCTGGTCGGGGGGCCGGGGGAACAGATACGCAGTATTTT. Full variable domain (rest looked up from reference TRBV7-6 and TRBJ2-3): GAGVSQSPRYKVTKRGQDVALRCDPISGHVSLYWYRQALGQGPEFLTYFNYEAQQDKSGLPNDRFSAERPEGSISTLTIQRTEQRDSAMYRCASSFAGRGAGGTDTQYFGPGTRLTVL.

J is TRBJ1-6 and V is TRBV5-1; D is unresolved. Germline CDR1 and CDR2: SGHRS and YFSETQ. This CDR3 comprises 15 residues. The V and J ends lost 0 bases and 7 bases respectively, with 11 bases between them. In DNA, the CDR3 is TGCGCCAGCAGCTTGGGCAGGTCAGACAATTCACCCCTCCACTTT. It specifies CASSLGRSDNSPLHF.

The chain uses TRBV20-1 and TRBJ2-7; D uncertain. V lost 5 bases and J 4 bases, leaving 15 bases between the germline ends. Germline V gives CDR1 DFQATT, CDR2 SNEGSKA (reference sequence). The CDR3 sequence is 13 residues long. CDR3 sequence reads: CSAGLMVGYEQYF. In DNA, the CDR3 is TGCAGTGCTGGGTTAATGGTCGGTTACGAGCAGTACTTC.

This clonotype was counted only a few times. The chain couples TRBV7-8 to TRBJ1-5, with TRBD1 matching over 9 bases. CDR3 length: 21 residues. With V trimmed by 2 bases and J by 1 base, 18 bases remained unmatched. CDR1 and CDR2 from the germline V gene are SGHVS and FQNEAQ. CDR3 protein: CASSLLAYRGLLIGSNQPQHF. The CDR3 DNA follows: TGTGCCAGCAGCTTACTTGCCTACAGGGGGCTTTTGATTGGGAGCAATCAGCCCCAGCATTTT.

The chain is built from TRBV28 and TRBJ1-1; 8 bases map to TRBD1. J gave up 4 bases and V 8 bases, and 9 bases lay outside the gene matches. The germline V gene encodes CDR1 MDHEN and CDR2 SYDVKM. This CDR3 region has 14 residues. The CDR3 sequence is CASGLAGGATEAFF. The CDR3 nucleotides read TGTGCCAGCGGGTTAGCAGGGGGCGCCACTGAAGCTTTCTTT.

This clonotype was recorded a few times. The chain couples TRBV29-1 to TRBJ1-1; D possibly corresponds to TRBD1 (6 bases). Trimming took 7 bases from V and 5 from J, leaving 14 bases between them. The CDR3 runs to 12 residues. The V gene's germline CDR1 is SQVTM and CDR2 ANQGSEA. The chain's CDR3 is CSARRGATEAFF. In nucleotides, the CDR3 is TGCAGCGCCAGACGGGGGGCGACTGAAGCTTTCTTT.